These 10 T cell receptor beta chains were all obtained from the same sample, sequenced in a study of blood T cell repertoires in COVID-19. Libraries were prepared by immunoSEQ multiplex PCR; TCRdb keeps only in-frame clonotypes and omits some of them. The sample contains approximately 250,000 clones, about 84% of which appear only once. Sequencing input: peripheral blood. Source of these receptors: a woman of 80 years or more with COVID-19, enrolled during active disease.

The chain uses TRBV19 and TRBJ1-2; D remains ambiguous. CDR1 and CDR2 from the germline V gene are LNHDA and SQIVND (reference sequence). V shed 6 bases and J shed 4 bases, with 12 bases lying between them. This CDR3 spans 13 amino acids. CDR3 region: CASRVNRGYGYTF. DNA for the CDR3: TGTGCCAGTAGGGTTAACCGGGGCTATGGCTACACCTTC. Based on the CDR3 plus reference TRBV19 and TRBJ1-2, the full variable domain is DGGITQSPKYLFRKEGQNVTLSCEQNLNHDAMYWYRQDPGQGLRLIYYSQIVNDFQKGDIAEGYSVSREKKESFPLTVTSAQKNPTAFYLCASRVNRGYGYTFGSGTRLTVV.

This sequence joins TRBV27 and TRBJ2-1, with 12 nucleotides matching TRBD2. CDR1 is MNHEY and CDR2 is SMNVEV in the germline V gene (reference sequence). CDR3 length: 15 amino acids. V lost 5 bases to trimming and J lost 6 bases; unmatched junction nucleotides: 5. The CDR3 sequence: CASSLRLAGANEQFF. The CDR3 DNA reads TGTGCCAGCAGTCTTCGACTAGCGGGGGCCAATGAGCAGTTCTTC.

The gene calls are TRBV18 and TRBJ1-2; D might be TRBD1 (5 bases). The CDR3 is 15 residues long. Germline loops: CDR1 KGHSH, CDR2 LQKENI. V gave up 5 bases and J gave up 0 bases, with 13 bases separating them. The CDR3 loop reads CASSNQGLANYGYTF. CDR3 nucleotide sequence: TGTGCCAGCTCAAACCAGGGACTAGCTAACTATGGCTACACCTTC.

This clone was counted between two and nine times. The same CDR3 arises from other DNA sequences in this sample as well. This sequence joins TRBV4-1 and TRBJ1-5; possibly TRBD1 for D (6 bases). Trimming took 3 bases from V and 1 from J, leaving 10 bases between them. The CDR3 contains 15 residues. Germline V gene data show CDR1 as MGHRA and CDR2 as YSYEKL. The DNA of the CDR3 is TGCGCCAGCAGCCAGTCAGGGGTCAGCAATCAGCCCCAGCATTTT. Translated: CASSQSGVSNQPQHF.

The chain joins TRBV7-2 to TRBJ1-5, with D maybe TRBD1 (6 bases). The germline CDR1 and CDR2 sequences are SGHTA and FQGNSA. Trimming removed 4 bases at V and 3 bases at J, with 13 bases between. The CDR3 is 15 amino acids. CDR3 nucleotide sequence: TGTGCCAGCAGCTCCGGCGGACAGTTCAATCAGCCCCAGCATTTT. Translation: CASSSGGQFNQPQHF. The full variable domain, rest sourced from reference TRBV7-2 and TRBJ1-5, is GAGVSQSPSNKVTEKGKDVELRCDPISGHTALYWYRQSLGQGLEFLIYFQGNSAPDKSGLPSDRFSAERTGGSVSTLTIQRTQQEDSAVYLCASSSGGQFNQPQHFGDGTRLSIL.

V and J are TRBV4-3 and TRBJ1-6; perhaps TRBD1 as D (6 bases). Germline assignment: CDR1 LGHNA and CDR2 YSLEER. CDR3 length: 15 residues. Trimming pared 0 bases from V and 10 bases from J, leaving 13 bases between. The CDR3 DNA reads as TGCGCCAGCAGCCAAGATTCGCGGGGGCAATCACCCCTCCACTTT. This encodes CASSQDSRGQSPLHF.

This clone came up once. CDR3 nucleotides: TGTGCCAGCTCACCCGGCACTGTCTCGGGTGAGCAGTTCTTC. Its protein is CASSPGTVSGEQFF. The J gene is TRBJ2-1, the V gene TRBV18; D not certain. V lost 3 bases to trimming and J lost 9 bases, with 15 bases between them. In germline, CDR1 is KGHSH, CDR2 LQKENI. The CDR3 is 14 residues long.

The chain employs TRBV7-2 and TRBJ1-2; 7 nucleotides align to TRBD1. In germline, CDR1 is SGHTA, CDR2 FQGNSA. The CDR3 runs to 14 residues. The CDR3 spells CALLARQGNYGYTF. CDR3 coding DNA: TGTGCTTTGTTGGCGCGACAGGGCAACTATGGCTACACCTTC.

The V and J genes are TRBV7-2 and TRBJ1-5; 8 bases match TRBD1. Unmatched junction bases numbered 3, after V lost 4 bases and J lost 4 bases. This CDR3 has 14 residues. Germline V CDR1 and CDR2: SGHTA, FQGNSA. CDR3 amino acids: CASSYGQGNQPQHF. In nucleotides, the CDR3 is TGTGCCAGCAGCTACGGACAGGGTAATCAGCCCCAGCATTTT. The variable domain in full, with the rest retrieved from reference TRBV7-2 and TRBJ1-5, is GAGVSQSPSNKVTEKGKDVELRCDPISGHTALYWYRQSLGQGLEFLIYFQGNSAPDKSGLPSDRFSAERTGGSVSTLTIQRTQQEDSAVYLCASSYGQGNQPQHFGDGTRLSIL.

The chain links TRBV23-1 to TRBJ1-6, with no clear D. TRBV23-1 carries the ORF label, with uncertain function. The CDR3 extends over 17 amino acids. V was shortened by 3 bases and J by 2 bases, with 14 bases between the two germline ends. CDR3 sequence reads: CASSQEPPGTYNSPLHF. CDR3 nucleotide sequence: TGCGCCAGCAGTCAGGAACCCCCCGGGACCTATAATTCACCCCTCCACTTT.